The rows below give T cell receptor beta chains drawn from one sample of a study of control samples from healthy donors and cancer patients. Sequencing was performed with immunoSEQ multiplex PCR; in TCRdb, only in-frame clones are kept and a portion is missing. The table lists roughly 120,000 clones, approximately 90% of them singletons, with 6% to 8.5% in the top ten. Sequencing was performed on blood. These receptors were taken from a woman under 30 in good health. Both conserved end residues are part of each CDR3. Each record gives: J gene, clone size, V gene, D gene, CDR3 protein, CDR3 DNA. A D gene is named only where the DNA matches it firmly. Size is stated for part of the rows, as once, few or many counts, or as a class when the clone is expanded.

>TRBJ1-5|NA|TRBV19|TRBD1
CASSMDRAVNQPQHF
TGTGCCAGTAGTATGGACAGGGCCGTAAATCAGCCCCAGCATTTT
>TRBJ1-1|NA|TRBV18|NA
CASSHNDGVTEAFF
TGTGCCAGCTCACATAACGACGGAGTCACTGAAGCTTTCTTT
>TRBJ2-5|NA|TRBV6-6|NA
CASSPGEMKETQYF
TGTGCCAGCAGTCCCGGGGAGATGAAAGAGACCCAGTACTTC
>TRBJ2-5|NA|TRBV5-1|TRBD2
CASSFRILAGGPRQETQYF
TGCGCCAGCAGCTTTAGAATACTAGCGGGAGGGCCCAGGCAAGAGACCCAGTACTTC
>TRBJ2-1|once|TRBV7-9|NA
CASSLGQAYNEQFF
TGTGCCAGCAGCTTAGGACAGGCCTACAATGAGCAGTTCTTC
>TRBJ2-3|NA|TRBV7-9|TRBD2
CASSLGAGGHQDTQYF
TGTGCCAGCAGCTTAGGGGCGGGAGGGCATCAGGATACGCAGTATTTT
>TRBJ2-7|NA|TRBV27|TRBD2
CASSAPSGRQYEQYF
TGTGCCAGCAGTGCCCCCAGCGGGAGGCAATACGAGCAGTACTTC
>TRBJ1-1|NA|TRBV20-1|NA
CSARANTEAFF
TGCAGTGCTAGGGCGAACACTGAAGCTTTCTTT
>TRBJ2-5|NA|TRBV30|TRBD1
CAWRQTGRGTQYF
TGTGCCTGGAGGCAGACAGGGAGAGGGACCCAGTACTTC
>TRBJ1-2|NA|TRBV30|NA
CAWSVFYPVYGYTF
TGTGCCTGGAGTGTATTTTACCCCGTCTATGGCTACACCTTC
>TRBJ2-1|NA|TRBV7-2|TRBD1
CASSSRQGGSNNEQFF
TGTGCCAGCAGCTCAAGACAGGGGGGTTCCAACAATGAGCAGTTCTTC
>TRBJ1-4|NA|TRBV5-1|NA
CASSPFSRGYPSNEKLFF
TGCGCCAGCAGCCCATTCAGCAGGGGTTATCCATCTAATGAAAAACTGTTTTTT
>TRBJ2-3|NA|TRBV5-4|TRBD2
CASSWGLVADTQYF
TGTGCCAGCAGCTGGGGACTAGTTGCGGATACGCAGTATTTT
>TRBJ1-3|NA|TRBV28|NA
CASRTTASSGNTIYF
TGTGCCAGCAGAACTACAGCGAGCTCTGGAAACACCATATATTTT
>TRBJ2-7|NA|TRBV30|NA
CAWSVRRSGIHEQYF
TGTGCCTGGAGTGTACGGAGATCGGGGATCCACGAGCAGTACTTC
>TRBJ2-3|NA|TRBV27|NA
CASSPWTTFTDTQYF
TGTGCCAGCAGTCCCTGGACTACATTCACAGATACGCAGTATTTT
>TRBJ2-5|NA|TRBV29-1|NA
CSGDGGQETQYF
TGCAGCGGAGACGGGGGCCAAGAGACCCAGTACTTC
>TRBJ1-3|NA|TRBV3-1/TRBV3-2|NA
CASSQWGTGGNTIYF
TGTGCCAGCAGCCAGTGGGGGACGGGGGGAAACACCATATATTTT
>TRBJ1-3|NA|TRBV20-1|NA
CSASMEGFGNTIYF
TGCAGTGCTAGTATGGAGGGTTTTGGAAACACCATATATTTT
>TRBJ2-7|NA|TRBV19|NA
CATRDTSSYEQYF
TGTGCCACCCGGGACACAAGCTCCTACGAGCAGTACTTC
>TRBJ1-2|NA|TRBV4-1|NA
CASSQDPGLTESYGYTF
TGCGCCAGCAGCCAAGACCCCGGACTGACCGAGTCCTATGGCTACACCTTC
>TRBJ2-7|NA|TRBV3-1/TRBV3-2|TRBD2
CASRGGLAGDRSSYEQYF
TGTGCCAGCAGAGGGGGACTAGCGGGGGACAGGAGCTCCTACGAGCAGTACTTC
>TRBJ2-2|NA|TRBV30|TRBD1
CAWSPGTGRELFF
TGTGCCTGGAGTCCCGGGACAGGAAGGGAGCTGTTTTTT
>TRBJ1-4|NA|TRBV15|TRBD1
CATSRWETGTENEKLFF
TGTGCCACCAGCAGATGGGAGACCGGGACAGAAAATGAAAAACTGTTTTTT
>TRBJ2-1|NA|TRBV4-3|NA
CASSPSGTNNEQFF
TGCGCCAGCAGCCCATCCGGGACGAACAATGAGCAGTTCTTC
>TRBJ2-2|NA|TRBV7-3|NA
CASSPGIQGTTGELFF
TGTGCCAGCAGCCCAGGGATACAGGGAACCACCGGGGAGCTGTTTTTT
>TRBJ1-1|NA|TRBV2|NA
CASSEGGNTEAFF
TGTGCCAGCAGTGAAGGGGGGAACACTGAAGCTTTCTTT
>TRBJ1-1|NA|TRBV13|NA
CASSLVDRNTEAFF
TGTGCCAGCAGCTTAGTAGACAGGAACACTGAAGCTTTCTTT
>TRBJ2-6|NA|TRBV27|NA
CASSPGGWTSGANVLTF
TGTGCCAGCAGCCCTGGAGGTTGGACCTCTGGGGCCAACGTCCTGACTTTC
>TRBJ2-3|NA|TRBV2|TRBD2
CASRLILAGGRDTQYF
TGTGCCAGCAGACTTATTCTAGCGGGGGGCCGAGATACGCAGTATTTT
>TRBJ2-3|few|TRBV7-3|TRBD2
CASSLTPSGSSTDTQYF
TGTGCCAGCAGCCTGACTCCTAGCGGCTCTAGCACAGATACGCAGTATTTT
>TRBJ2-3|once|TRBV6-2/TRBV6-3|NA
CASSHRGGGTGSTDTQYF
TGTGCCAGCAGCCACCGCGGCGGTGGGACGGGAAGCACAGATACGCAGTATTTT
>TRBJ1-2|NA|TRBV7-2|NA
CASSFVSQENYGYTF
TGTGCCAGCAGCTTTGTCTCACAGGAAAACTATGGCTACACCTTC
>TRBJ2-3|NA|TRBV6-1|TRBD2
CASSEELAGGADTQYF
TGTGCCAGCAGTGAAGAACTAGCGGGAGGGGCAGATACGCAGTATTTT
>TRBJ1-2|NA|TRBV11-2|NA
CASSLRPPWAGYGYTF
TGTGCCAGCAGCCTAAGACCTCCCTGGGCGGGATATGGCTACACCTTC
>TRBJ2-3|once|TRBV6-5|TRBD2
CASKVPGGGTDTQYF
TGTGCCAGCAAGGTTCCGGGAGGGGGCACAGATACGCAGTATTTT
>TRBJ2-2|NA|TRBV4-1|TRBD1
CASSQEGQGDSGELFF
TGCGCCAGCAGCCAAGAGGGACAGGGGGATTCCGGGGAGCTGTTTTTT
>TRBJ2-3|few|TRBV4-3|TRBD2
CASSQGFVGRTDTQYF
TGCGCCAGCAGCCAAGGGTTTGTCGGGAGGACAGATACGCAGTATTTT
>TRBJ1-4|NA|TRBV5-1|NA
CASSFQGHATNEKLFF
TGCGCCAGCAGCTTTCAGGGCCATGCAACTAATGAAAAACTGTTTTTT
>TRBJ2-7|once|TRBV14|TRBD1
CASSQGQGGGYEQYF
TGTGCCAGCAGCCAGGGACAGGGCGGGGGCTACGAGCAGTACTTC
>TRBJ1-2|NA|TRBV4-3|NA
CASSPGSQGGYGYTF
TGCGCCAGCAGCCCAGGATCTCAGGGAGGCTATGGCTACACCTTC
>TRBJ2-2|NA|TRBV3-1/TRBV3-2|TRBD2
CASSQDKGTSGSDTGELFF
TGTGCCAGCAGCCAAGATAAGGGGACTAGCGGGAGCGACACCGGGGAGCTGTTTTTT
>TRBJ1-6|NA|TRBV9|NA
CASSVVAEGSPLHF
TGTGCCAGCAGCGTAGTGGCAGAGGGGTCACCCCTCCACTTT
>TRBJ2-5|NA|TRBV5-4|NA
CASSLDETQYF
TGTGCCAGCAGCTTGGATGAGACCCAGTACTTC
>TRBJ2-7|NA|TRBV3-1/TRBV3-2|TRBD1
CASRAAPGTGVAYEQYF
TGTGCCAGCAGGGCAGCCCCAGGGACAGGGGTCGCCTACGAGCAGTACTTC
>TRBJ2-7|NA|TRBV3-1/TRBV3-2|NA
CASSQGVGSSYEQYF
TGTGCCAGCAGCCAAGGTGTCGGGAGTTCCTACGAGCAGTACTTC